This record looks at one T cell receptor beta chain sequence and its context. With 6 bases clipped from V and 3 bases from J, the junction kept 10 bases outside the gene matches. Germline CDR1 and CDR2: SEHNR and FQNEAQ (reference sequence). There are 17 residues in the CDR3. This sample stems from a study of cytomegalovirus exposure and HLA in healthy donors. The wider study: Unique TCRs from HLA-typed donors, 70 million to 85 million of them, were held in an early data release.

The PCR contained 60 Vbeta and 13 Jbeta primers. Libraries were prepared by immunoSEQ multiplex PCR; TCRdb keeps only in-frame clonotypes and omits some of them. The sample comprises some 130,000 clones, 74% of which are singletons, and approximately 7.8% rests with the top ten. Sequencing was performed on PBMCs. This receptor was identified in a male donor in good health and CMV-seronegative. The rearrangement uses TRBV7-9 and TRBJ2-6, with 8 positions matching TRBD1. This CDR3 is CASRYGTGGIGANVLTF. The CDR3 DNA follows: TGTGCCAGCAGATACGGGACAGGAGGAATTGGGGCCAACGTCCTGACTTTC.